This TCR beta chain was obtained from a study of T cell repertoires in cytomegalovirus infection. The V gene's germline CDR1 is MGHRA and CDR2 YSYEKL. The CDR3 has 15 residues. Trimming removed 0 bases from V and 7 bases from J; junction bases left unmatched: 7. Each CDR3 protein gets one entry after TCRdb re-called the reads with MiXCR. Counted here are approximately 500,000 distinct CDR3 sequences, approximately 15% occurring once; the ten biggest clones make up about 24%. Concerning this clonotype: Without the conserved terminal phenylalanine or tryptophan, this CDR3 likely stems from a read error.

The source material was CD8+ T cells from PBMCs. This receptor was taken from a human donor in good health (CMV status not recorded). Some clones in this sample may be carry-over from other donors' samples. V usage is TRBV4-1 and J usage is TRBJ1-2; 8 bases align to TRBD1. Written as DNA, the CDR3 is TGCGCCAGCAGCCAAGAAAAGCAGGGGGCTGGTGGCTACACCTTA. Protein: CASSQEKQGAGGYTL.